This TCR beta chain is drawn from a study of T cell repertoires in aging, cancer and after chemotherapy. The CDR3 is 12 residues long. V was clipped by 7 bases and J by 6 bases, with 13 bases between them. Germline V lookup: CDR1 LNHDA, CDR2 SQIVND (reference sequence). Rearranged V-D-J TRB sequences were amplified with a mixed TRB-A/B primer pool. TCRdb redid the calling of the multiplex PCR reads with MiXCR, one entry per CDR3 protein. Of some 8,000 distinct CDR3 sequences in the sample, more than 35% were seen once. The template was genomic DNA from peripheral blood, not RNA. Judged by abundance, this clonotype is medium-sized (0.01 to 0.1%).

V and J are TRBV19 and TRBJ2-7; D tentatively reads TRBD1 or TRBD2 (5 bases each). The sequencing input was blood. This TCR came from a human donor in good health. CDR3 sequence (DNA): TGTGCCAGTAAGGGGACGGCGTCCGAGCAGTACTTC. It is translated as CASKGTASEQYF.